These 12 T cell receptor beta chains were all obtained from the same sample, sequenced in a study of blood T cell repertoires in COVID-19. Assay: immunoSEQ multiplex PCR; the TCRdb copy retains only in-frame clones and omits some. The profile shows 250,000 to 350,000 clones, around 88% of them singletons. The material sequenced was peripheral blood. Receptors originate from a man younger than 45 with acute or convalescent COVID-19.

The genes are TRBV4-1 and TRBJ1-5; D remains unclear. CDR3 size: 15 residues. The germline CDR1 and CDR2 sequences are MGHRA and YSYEKL. V gave up 2 bases and J gave up 10 bases, with 18 bases separating them. The CDR3 DNA follows: TGCGCCAGCAGCCAATCTGCACAGCCCTTTTATCCCCAGCATTTT. This encodes CASSQSAQPFYPQHF.

This sequence joins TRBV2 and TRBJ2-3, with 10 positions matching TRBD2. The germline V gene encodes CDR1 SNHLY and CDR2 FYNNEI. The trim removed 7 bases at V and 2 bases at J, leaving 9 bases unmatched. The CDR3 loop spans 16 amino acids. CDR3 region: CASNRLAGAPTDTQYF. Here the CDR3 DNA reads TGTGCCAGCAATCGACTAGCGGGTGCCCCCACAGATACGCAGTATTTT. Drawing the rest from reference TRBV2 and TRBJ2-3, the complete variable domain is EPEVTQTPSHQVTQMGQEVILRCVPISNHLYFYWYRQILGQKVEFLVSFYNNEISEKSEIFDDQFSVERPDGSNFTLKIRSTKLEDSAMYFCASNRLAGAPTDTQYFGPGTRLTVL.

The rearrangement links TRBV4-1 to TRBJ1-4; D gene unclear. The germline V and J ends were trimmed by 1 base and 8 bases, with 11 bases remaining between them. In germline, CDR1 is MGHRA, CDR2 YSYEKL. CDR3 length: 14 amino acids. The CDR3 sequence is CASSQGGLVEKLFF. The CDR3 coding sequence is TGCGCCAGCAGCCAAGGAGGGTTAGTGGAAAAACTGTTTTTT.

The DNA for the CDR3 is TGTGCCAGCAACAGGGCCCAACAAGAGACCCAGTACTTC. This gives the protein CASNRAQQETQYF. The V gene is TRBV2, the J gene TRBJ2-5; tentatively, D is TRBD1 (6 bases). V was clipped by 7 bases and J by 2 bases, with 11 bases between them. This CDR3 has 13 residues. CDR1 is SNHLY and CDR2 is FYNNEI in the germline V gene.

The V call is TRBV10-1, the J call TRBJ2-3, with TRBD2 matching 11 bases. The ends lost 3 bases at V and 2 bases at J; junction bases unmatched: 7. The length of the CDR3 is 17 residues. The germline gives CDR1 WNHNN, CDR2 SYGVQD (reference sequence). The CDR3 DNA is TGCGCCAGCAGTGATAGACTAGCGGGGACCTTCACAGATACGCAGTATTTT. Translating gives CASSDRLAGTFTDTQYF.

The chain recombines TRBV28 with TRBJ1-1; D unresolved. The CDR3 covers 16 residues. The V and J ends lost 4 bases and 0 bases respectively, with 15 bases between them. In germline, CDR1 is MDHEN, CDR2 SYDVKM. The DNA for the CDR3 is TGTGCCAGCAGTTCTCTTTGGGCGCTTATGAACACTGAAGCTTTCTTT. Translating it yields CASSSLWALMNTEAFF.

This sequence joins TRBV10-3 and TRBJ2-7; a possible D gene is TRBD1 (6 bases). Germline-derived CDR1 and CDR2 are ENHRY and SYGVKD. V lost 4 bases to trimming and J lost 0 bases, with 7 bases between them. The CDR3 totals 13 residues. The CDR3 here is CAISGDNSYEQYF. The DNA of the CDR3 is TGTGCCATCAGTGGGGACAACTCCTACGAGCAGTACTTC.

The chain recombines TRBV2 with TRBJ1-5; unclear D gene. The CDR3 has 14 residues. V dropped 6 bases and J dropped 0 bases, with 9 bases sitting between them. Germline CDR1 and CDR2: SNHLY and FYNNEI. In DNA form, the CDR3 reads TGTGCCAGCAGCCCGGGAAATAGCAATCAGCCCCAGCATTTT. Residues: CASSPGNSNQPQHF.

This clone was found once. This sequence joins TRBV28 and TRBJ1-3; D gene uncertain. Trimming took off 7 bases at V and 0 bases at J, with 16 bases between the two ends. In germline, CDR1 is MDHEN, CDR2 SYDVKM. This CDR3 spans 16 amino acids. CDR3 coding DNA: TGTGCCAGCACTTCAGGATACCTTAACTCTGGAAACACCATATATTTT. Its protein is CASTSGYLNSGNTIYF. Full variable domain (missing parts from reference TRBV28 and TRBJ1-3): DVKVTQSSRYLVKRTGEKVFLECVQDMDHENMFWYRQDPGLGLRLIYFSYDVKMKEKGDIPEGYSVSREKKERFSLILESASTNQTSMYLCASTSGYLNSGNTIYFGEGSWLTVV.

This clone was observed a single time. The genes are TRBV7-2 and TRBJ2-1, with D tentatively TRBD1 (8 bases). Germline values: CDR1 SGHTA, CDR2 FQGNSA. The CDR3 covers 17 residues. V was cut by 1 base and J by 0 bases, with 13 bases left in between. The CDR3 region is CASSLGTGGASYNEQFF. CDR3 bases: TGTGCCAGCAGCTTAGGAACAGGGGGGGCCTCCTACAATGAGCAGTTCTTC.

The gene calls are TRBV9 and TRBJ2-3; D not resolved. Germline assignment: CDR1 SGDLS and CDR2 YYNGEE. The length of the CDR3 is 16 residues. Trimming took off 4 bases at V and 2 bases at J, with 17 bases between the two ends. CDR3 in DNA: TGTGCCAGCAGCCCAATATTTGGGCTGTCCACAGATACGCAGTATTTT. Encoded protein: CASSPIFGLSTDTQYF.

The rearrangement links TRBV9 to TRBJ2-5; tentative D call: TRBD2 (5 bases). The CDR3 totals 14 residues. The V and J ends lost 3 bases and 5 bases respectively, with 14 bases between them. The germline CDR1 and CDR2 sequences are SGDLS and YYNGEE. CDR3 amino acids: CASSAGPRGETQYF. CDR3 coding DNA: TGTGCCAGCAGCGCCGGCCCTCGAGGGGAGACCCAGTACTTC.